Here is one T cell receptor (beta chain) with its context. As yet, its antigen is unknown. Vbeta (60) and Jbeta (13) primers were used in the PCR. The protocol was immunoSEQ multiplex PCR, while the TCRdb copy is restricted to in-frame clones and leaves out a portion. This sample contains about 140,000 clones. These data are taken from a study of cytomegalovirus exposure and HLA in healthy donors. Findings and limits, study-wide: Roughly uniform depth of sequencing across donors was assumed in presence/absence analyses. It was shown in a later analysis that HLA-associated TCR beta chains were more clonally expanded than other, equally common chains.

V lost 1 base to trimming and J lost 0 bases, with 16 bases between them. Germline V gene lookup returns CDR1 LGHNT and CDR2 FRNRAP. CDR3 length equals 18 residues. This TCR came from a young woman in good health and CMV-seronegative. Sequencing was carried out using PBMCs. The genes are TRBV12-5 and TRBJ1-5; maybe TRBD1 (6 bases). For the CDR3, the DNA is TGTGCTAGTGGTTTGGATTCAAAGCAGGGGTATAGCAATCAGCCCCAGCATTTT. Its protein product is CASGLDSKQGYSNQPQHF.